Described below is a single TCR beta chain sequence and its context. Data came from immunoSEQ multiplex PCR; TCRdb stores just in-frame clones and leaves some out. The data hold around 78,000 clones, with 90% observed a single time. These data originate in a study of T cell responses to AZD1222 COVID-19 vaccine. Germline-derived CDR1 and CDR2 are SGHRS and YFSETQ. V was shortened by 6 bases and J by 8 bases, with 15 bases between the two germline ends. The CDR3 spans 14 residues. The input for sequencing was peripheral blood, taken 28 days after the second AZD1222 dose. The sequence derives from an adult who received the AZD1222 COVID-19 vaccine. The V call is TRBV5-1, the J call TRBJ1-6; D gene unclear. CDR3 protein: CASNRAGRDSPLHF. The CDR3 DNA reads TGCGCCAGCAATCGGGCCGGCCGCGATTCACCCCTCCACTTT.